These T cell receptor beta chains were read from a single sample in a study of cytomegalovirus exposure and HLA in healthy donors. The method was immunoSEQ multiplex PCR; TCRdb's version includes in-frame clones alone and lacks a portion of them. The sample consists of 35,000 to 40,000 clones, 80% to 95% of them appearing once. The sample consisted of PBMCs. All receptors derive from a young man in good health and CMV-seronegative. CDR3s include the opening cysteine and the closing phenylalanine or tryptophan. The order of the fields is CDR3 protein, V gene, J gene, clone size. Clone size is shown for a subset of rows, as once, few, many or a class of expanded clone.

cdr3_aa: CASSSLGGGSFYNEQFF
v_call: TRBV27
j_call: TRBJ2-1
clone_size: once

cdr3_aa: CASRASGGRQETQYF
v_call: TRBV2
j_call: TRBJ2-5
clone_size: NA

cdr3_aa: CASSVRGRLDEQYF
v_call: TRBV2
j_call: TRBJ2-7
clone_size: NA

cdr3_aa: CAWSEDRRPFHVSYEQYF
v_call: TRBV30
j_call: TRBJ2-7
clone_size: few

cdr3_aa: CASSLIGTGRETQYF
v_call: TRBV5-6
j_call: TRBJ2-5
clone_size: NA

cdr3_aa: CASTGQGIRRLFF
v_call: TRBV2
j_call: TRBJ1-4
clone_size: NA

cdr3_aa: CASSYSGLYEQYF
v_call: TRBV6-6
j_call: TRBJ2-7
clone_size: NA

cdr3_aa: CASSLPGSPPRF
v_call: TRBV14
j_call: TRBJ2-7
clone_size: NA

cdr3_aa: CASSPGLGWANTEAFF
v_call: TRBV5-8
j_call: TRBJ1-1
clone_size: NA

cdr3_aa: CASSEASVNSGNTIYF
v_call: TRBV2
j_call: TRBJ1-3
clone_size: NA

cdr3_aa: CASSDYRGANSPLHF
v_call: TRBV6-5
j_call: TRBJ1-6
clone_size: NA

cdr3_aa: CASSFQPGQGTDTQYF
v_call: TRBV9
j_call: TRBJ2-3
clone_size: NA

cdr3_aa: CASSEPAGGDTDTQYF
v_call: TRBV2
j_call: TRBJ2-3
clone_size: NA

cdr3_aa: CASSFPGLAGSSYEQYF
v_call: TRBV28
j_call: TRBJ2-7
clone_size: NA

cdr3_aa: CASSFAGGTQYF
v_call: TRBV5-6
j_call: TRBJ2-5
clone_size: NA

cdr3_aa: CASGSGYNEQFF
v_call: TRBV6-5
j_call: TRBJ2-1
clone_size: NA

cdr3_aa: CSVEDGTSRGYTF
v_call: TRBV29-1
j_call: TRBJ1-2
clone_size: NA

cdr3_aa: CAWHDSYKETQYF
v_call: TRBV30
j_call: TRBJ2-5
clone_size: NA

cdr3_aa: CASSARTSGGVKRGTDTQYF
v_call: TRBV6-1
j_call: TRBJ2-3
clone_size: NA

cdr3_aa: CASSLGSSYEQYF
v_call: TRBV13
j_call: TRBJ2-7
clone_size: NA

cdr3_aa: CSSTLAGGIPNEQFF
v_call: TRBV29-1
j_call: TRBJ2-1
clone_size: NA

cdr3_aa: CASSYAGGKETQYF
v_call: TRBV6-6
j_call: TRBJ2-5
clone_size: once

cdr3_aa: CASSQDGQGGYGYTF
v_call: TRBV4-1
j_call: TRBJ1-2
clone_size: NA

cdr3_aa: CASSIRQGSNEKLFF
v_call: TRBV5-1
j_call: TRBJ1-4
clone_size: NA

cdr3_aa: CASSSGQGAYEQYF
v_call: TRBV11-1
j_call: TRBJ2-7
clone_size: NA

cdr3_aa: CASSYGSGARSETQYF
v_call: TRBV6-5
j_call: TRBJ2-5
clone_size: NA